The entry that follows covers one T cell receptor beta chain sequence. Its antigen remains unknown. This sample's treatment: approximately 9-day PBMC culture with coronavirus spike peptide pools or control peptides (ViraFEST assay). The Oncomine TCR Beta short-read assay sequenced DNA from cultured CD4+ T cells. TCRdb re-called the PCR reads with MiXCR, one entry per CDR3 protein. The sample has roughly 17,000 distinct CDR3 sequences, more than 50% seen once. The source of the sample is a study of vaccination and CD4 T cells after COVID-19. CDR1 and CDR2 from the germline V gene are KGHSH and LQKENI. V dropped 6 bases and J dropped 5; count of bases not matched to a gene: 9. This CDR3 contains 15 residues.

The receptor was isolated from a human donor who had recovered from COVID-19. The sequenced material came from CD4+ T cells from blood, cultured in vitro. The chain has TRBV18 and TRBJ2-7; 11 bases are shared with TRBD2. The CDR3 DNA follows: TGTGCCAGCTCCCCTGATAGCGGGAGGGCCAACGAGCAGTACTTC. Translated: CASSPDSGRANEQYF.